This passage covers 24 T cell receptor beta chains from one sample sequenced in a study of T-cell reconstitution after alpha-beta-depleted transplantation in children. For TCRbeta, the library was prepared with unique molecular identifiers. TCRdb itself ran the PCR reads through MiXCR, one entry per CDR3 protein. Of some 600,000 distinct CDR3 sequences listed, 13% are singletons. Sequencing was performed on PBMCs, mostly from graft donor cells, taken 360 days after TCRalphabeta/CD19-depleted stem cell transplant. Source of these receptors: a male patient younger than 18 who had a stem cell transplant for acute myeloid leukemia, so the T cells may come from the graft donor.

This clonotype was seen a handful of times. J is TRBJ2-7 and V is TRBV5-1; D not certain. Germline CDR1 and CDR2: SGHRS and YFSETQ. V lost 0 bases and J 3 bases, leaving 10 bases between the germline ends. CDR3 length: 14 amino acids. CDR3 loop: CASSLVPQSYEQYF. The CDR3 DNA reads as TGCGCCAGCAGCTTGGTTCCCCAAAGCTACGAGCAGTACTTC.

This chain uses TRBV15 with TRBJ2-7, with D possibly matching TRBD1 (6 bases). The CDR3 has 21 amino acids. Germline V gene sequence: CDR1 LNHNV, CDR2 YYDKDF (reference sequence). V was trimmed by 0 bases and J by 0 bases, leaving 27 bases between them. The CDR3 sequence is CATSRDPWTRTGTTFSYEQYF. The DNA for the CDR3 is TGTGCCACCAGCAGAGATCCTTGGACGAGAACCGGGACAACTTTCTCCTACGAGCAGTACTTC.

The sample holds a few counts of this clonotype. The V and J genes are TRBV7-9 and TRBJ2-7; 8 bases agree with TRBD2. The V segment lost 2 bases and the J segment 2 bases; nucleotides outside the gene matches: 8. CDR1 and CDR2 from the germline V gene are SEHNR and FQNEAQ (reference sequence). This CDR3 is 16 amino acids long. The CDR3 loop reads CASSLIRGRSPYEQYF. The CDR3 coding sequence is TGTGCCAGCAGCTTAATTCGCGGGAGGTCCCCCTACGAGCAGTACTTC. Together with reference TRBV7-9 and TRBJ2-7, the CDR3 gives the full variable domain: DTGVSQNPRHKITKRGQNVTFRCDPISEHNRLYWYRQTLGQGPEFLTYFQNEAQLEKSRLLSDRFSAERPKGSFSTLEIQRTEQGDSAMYLCASSLIRGRSPYEQYFGPGTRLTVT.

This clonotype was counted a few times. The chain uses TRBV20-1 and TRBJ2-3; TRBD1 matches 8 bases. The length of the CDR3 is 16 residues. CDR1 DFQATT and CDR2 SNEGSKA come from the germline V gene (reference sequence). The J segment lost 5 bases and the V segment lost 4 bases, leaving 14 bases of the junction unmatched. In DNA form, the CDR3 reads TGCAGTGCTACCCCCCGGACAGGGAATGGGAGAGATACGCAGTATTTT. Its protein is CSATPRTGNGRDTQYF.

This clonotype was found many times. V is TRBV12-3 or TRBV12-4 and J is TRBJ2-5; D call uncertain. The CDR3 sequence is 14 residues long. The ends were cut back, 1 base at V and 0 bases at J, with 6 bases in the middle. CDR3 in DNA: TGTGCCAGCAGTTTAGAACTGTACCAAGAGACCCAGTACTTC. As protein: CASSLELYQETQYF.

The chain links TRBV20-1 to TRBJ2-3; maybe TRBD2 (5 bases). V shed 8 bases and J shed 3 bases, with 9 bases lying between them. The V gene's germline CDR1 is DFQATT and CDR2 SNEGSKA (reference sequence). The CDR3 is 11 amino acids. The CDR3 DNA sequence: TGCAGTACGGGGAATACAGATACGCAGTATTTT. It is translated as CSTGNTDTQYF.

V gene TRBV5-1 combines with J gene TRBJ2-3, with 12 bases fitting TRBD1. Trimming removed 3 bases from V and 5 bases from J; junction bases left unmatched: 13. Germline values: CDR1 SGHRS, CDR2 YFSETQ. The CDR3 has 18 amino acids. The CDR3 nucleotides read TGCGCCAGCAGCTCGGGAGGGGACAGGGGGCGATTAGGAGATACGCAGTATTTT. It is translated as CASSSGGDRGRLGDTQYF.

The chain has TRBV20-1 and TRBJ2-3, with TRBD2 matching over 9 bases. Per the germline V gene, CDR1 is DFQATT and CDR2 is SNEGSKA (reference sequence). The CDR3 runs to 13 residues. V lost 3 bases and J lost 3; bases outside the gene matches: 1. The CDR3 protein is CSASAGGTDTQYF. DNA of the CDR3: TGCAGTGCTAGTGCGGGAGGGACAGATACGCAGTATTTT.

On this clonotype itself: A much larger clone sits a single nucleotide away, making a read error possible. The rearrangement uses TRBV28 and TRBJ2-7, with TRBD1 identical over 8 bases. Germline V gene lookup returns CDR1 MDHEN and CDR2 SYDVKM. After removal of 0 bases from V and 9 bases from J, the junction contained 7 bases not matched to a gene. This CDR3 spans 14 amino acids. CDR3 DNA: TGTGCCAGCAGTTTATGGGGACAGGCGACGGGGCAGTACTTC. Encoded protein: CASSLWGQATGQYF.

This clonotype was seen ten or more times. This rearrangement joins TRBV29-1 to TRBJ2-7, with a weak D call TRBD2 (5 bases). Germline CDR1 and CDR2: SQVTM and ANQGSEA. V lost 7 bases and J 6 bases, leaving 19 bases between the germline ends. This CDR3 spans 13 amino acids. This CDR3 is CSGSGVPLGEQYF. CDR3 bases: TGCAGCGGGAGCGGAGTCCCTTTGGGCGAGCAGTACTTC.

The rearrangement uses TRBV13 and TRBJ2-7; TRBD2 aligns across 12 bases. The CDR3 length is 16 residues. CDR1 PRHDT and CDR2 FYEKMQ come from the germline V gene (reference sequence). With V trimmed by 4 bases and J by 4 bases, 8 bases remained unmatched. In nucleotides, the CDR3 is TGTGCCAGCAGCTCTATGACTAGCGGGAGTAAGTACGAGCAGTACTTC. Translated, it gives CASSSMTSGSKYEQYF.

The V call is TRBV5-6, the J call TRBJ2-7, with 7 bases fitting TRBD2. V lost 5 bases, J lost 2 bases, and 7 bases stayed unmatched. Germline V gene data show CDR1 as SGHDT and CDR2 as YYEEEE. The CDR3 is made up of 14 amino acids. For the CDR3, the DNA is TGTGCCAGCAGGGGGAGGGGCAGAGCCTACGAGCAGTACTTC. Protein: CASRGRGRAYEQYF.

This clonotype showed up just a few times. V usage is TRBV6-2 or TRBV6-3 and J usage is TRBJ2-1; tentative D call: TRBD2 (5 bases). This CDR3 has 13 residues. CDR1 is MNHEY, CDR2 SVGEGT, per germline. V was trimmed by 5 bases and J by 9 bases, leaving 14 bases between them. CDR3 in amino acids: CASSRGYIIEQFF. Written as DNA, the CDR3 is TGTGCCAGCAGTCGGGGTTATATTATTGAGCAGTTCTTC.

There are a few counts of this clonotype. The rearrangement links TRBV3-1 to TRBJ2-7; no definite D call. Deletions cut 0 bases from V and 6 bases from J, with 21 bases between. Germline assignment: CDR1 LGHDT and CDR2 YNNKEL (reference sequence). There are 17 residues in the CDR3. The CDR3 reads CASSQETVVGQLAEQYF. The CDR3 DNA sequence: TGTGCCAGCAGCCAAGAAACAGTTGTTGGGCAGCTCGCCGAGCAGTACTTC.

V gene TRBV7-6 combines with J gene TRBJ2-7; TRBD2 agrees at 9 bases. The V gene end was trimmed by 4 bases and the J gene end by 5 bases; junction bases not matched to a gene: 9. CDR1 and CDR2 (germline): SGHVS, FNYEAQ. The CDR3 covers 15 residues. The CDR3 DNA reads TGTGCCAGCAGCTCCCGGGGACTAGCTAGGCACGAGCAGTACTTC. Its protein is CASSSRGLARHEQYF.

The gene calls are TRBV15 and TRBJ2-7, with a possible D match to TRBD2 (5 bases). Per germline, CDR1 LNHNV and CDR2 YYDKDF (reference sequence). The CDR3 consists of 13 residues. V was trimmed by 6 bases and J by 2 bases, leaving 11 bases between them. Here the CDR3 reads CATSRTPPYEQYF. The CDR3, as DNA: TGTGCCACCAGTCGGACTCCCCCCTACGAGCAGTACTTC.

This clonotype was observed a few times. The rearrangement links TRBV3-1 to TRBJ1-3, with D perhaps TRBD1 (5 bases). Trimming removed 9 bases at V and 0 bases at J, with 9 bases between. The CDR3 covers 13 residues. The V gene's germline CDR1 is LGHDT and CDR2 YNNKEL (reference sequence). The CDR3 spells CASSGASGNTIYF. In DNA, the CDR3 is TGTGCCAGTTCCGGGGCCTCTGGAAACACCATATATTTT. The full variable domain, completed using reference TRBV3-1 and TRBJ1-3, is DTAVSQTPKYLVTQMGNDKSIKCEQNLGHDTMYWYKQDSKKFLKIMFSYNNKELIINETVPNRFSPKSPDKAHLNLHINSLELGDSAVYFCASSGASGNTIYFGEGSWLTVV.

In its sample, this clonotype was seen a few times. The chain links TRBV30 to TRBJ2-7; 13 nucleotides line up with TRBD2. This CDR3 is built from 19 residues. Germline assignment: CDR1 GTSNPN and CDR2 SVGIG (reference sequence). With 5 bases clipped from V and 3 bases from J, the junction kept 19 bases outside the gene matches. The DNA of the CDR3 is TGTGCCTGGGAGTGCGGACCACTAGCGGGAGGGTCCTTCGGCTACGAGCAGTACTTC. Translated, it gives CAWECGPLAGGSFGYEQYF.

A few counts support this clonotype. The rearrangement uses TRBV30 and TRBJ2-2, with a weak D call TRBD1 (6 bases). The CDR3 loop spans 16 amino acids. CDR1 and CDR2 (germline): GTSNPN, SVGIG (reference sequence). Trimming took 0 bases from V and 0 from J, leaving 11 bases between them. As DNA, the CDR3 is TGTGCCTGGAGTGTAGGGGGTTACGCGAACACCGGGGAGCTGTTTTTT. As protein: CAWSVGGYANTGELFF.

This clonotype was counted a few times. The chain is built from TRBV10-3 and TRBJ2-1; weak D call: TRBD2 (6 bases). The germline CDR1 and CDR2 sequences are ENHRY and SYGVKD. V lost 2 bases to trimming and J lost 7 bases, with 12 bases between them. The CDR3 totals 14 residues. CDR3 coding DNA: TGTGCCATCAGTGAGGGAGGGCCGAAGAATGAGCAGTTCTTC. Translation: CAISEGGPKNEQFF.

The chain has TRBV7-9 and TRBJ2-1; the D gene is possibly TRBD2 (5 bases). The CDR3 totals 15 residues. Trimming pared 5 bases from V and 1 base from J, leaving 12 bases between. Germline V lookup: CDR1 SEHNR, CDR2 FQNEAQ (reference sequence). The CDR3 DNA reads TGTGCCAGCAGCCCCCAGCGGATTTCCTACAATGAGCAGTTCTTC. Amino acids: CASSPQRISYNEQFF.

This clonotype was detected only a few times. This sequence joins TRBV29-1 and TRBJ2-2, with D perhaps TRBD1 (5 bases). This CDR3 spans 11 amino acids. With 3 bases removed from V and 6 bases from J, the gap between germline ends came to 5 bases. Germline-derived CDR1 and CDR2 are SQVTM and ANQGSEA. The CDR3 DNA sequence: TGCAGCGTTGAGGGGCCCGGGGAGCTGTTTTTT. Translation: CSVEGPGELFF.

CDR3 sequence (DNA): TGTGCCAGCAGTTTAGTGACAGGGGGAACCGGGGAGCTGTTTTTT. It encodes CASSLVTGGTGELFF. The genes are TRBV12-3 or TRBV12-4 and TRBJ2-2; 9 nucleotides line up with TRBD1. The junction had 2 bases not matched to a gene; V was cut back by 1 base and J by 5 bases. This CDR3 has 15 amino acids.

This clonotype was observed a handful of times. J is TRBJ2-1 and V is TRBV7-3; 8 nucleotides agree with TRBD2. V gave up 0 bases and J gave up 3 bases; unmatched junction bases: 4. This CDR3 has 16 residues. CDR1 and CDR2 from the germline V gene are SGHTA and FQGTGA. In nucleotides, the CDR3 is TGTGCCAGCAGCTTAACTATGGGACTAGGCTACAATGAGCAGTTCTTC. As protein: CASSLTMGLGYNEQFF. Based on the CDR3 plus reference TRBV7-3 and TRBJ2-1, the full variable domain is GAGVSQTPSNKVTEKGKYVELRCDPISGHTALYWYRQSLGQGPEFLIYFQGTGAADDSGLPNDRFFAVRPEGSVSTLKIQRTERGDSAVYLCASSLTMGLGYNEQFFGPGTRLTVL.